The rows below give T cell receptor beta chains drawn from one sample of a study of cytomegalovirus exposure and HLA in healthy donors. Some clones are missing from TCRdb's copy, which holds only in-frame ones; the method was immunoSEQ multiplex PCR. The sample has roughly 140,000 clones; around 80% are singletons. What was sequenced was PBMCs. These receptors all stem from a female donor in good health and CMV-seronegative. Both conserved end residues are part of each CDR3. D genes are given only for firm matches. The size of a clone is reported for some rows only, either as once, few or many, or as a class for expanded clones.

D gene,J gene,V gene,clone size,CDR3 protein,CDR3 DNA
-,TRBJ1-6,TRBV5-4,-,CASSSGGSSPLHF,TGTGCCAGCAGCTCGGGGGGTAGTTCACCCCTCCACTTT
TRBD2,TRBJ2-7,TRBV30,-,CAWSVSSGMNEQYF,TGTGCCTGGAGTGTGTCTAGCGGGATGAACGAGCAGTACTTC
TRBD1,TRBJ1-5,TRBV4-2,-,CASSHARDRGPNQPQHF,TGTGCCAGCAGCCACGCCCGGGACAGGGGACCCAATCAGCCCCAGCATTTT
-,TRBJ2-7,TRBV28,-,CASSLDIGSYEQYF,TGTGCCAGCAGTTTGGACATAGGGTCCTACGAGCAGTACTTC
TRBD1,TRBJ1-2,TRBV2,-,CASSGTGIRYYGYTF,TGTGCCAGCAGTGGGACAGGGATCCGATACTATGGCTACACCTTC
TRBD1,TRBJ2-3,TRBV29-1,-,CSVSRGPADTQYF,TGCAGCGTGTCGAGGGGGCCCGCAGATACGCAGTATTTT
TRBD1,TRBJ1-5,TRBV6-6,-,CASSPTGAQPQHF,TGTGCCAGCAGCCCGACAGGGGCTCAGCCCCAGCATTTT
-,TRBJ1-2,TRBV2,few,CASRGQMNYYGYTF,TGTGCCAGCCGTGGACAGATGAACTACTATGGCTACACCTTC
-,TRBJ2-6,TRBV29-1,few,CSVTLDFNSGANVLTF,TGCAGCGTCACCCTGGACTTTAACTCTGGGGCCAACGTCCTGACTTTC
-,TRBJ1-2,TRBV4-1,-,CASSLVEVGPVKGYTF,TGCGCCAGCAGCCTCGTGGAAGTGGGCCCTGTAAAGGGCTACACCTTC
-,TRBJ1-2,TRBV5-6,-,CASSLRLEDGYTF,TGTGCCAGCAGCTTGAGGTTGGAGGATGGCTACACCTTC
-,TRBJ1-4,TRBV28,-,CASSFLTRGGEKLFF,TGTGCCAGCAGTTTCTTAACCCGCGGGGGTGAAAAACTGTTTTTT
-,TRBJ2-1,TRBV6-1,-,CASSEAERATSWYNEQFF,TGTGCCAGCAGTGAAGCAGAACGGGCGACTAGTTGGTACAATGAGCAGTTCTTC
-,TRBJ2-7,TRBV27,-,CASSSYRVEPYEQYF,TGTGCCAGCAGTTCGTACAGGGTCGAGCCCTACGAGCAGTACTTC
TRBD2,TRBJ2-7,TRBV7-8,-,CATQGLAGFRSSYEQYF,TGTGCCACCCAGGGACTAGCGGGATTCAGGAGCTCCTACGAGCAGTACTTC
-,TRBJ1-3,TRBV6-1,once,CASQSGNTIYF,TGTGCCAGCCAATCTGGAAACACCATATATTTT
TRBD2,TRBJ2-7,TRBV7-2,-,CASSLGQLAGGHEQYF,TGTGCCAGCAGCTTAGGCCAACTAGCGGGGGGCCACGAGCAGTACTTC
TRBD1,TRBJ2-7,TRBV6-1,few,CASSRDRAYEQYF,TGTGCCAGCAGCCGGGACAGGGCCTACGAGCAGTACTTC
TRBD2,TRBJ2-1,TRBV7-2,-,CASSLWAGAYNEQFF,TGTGCCAGCAGCTTATGGGCGGGAGCGTACAATGAGCAGTTCTTC
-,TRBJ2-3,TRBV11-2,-,CASSSVADTQYF,TGTGCCAGCAGCTCAGTGGCAGATACGCAGTATTTT
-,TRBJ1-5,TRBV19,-,CASSIGQYSNQPQHF,TGTGCCAGTAGTATCGGACAGTATAGCAATCAGCCCCAGCATTTT
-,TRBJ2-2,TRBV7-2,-,CASSLKTVSNTGELFF,TGTGCCAGCAGCTTAAAGACAGTTTCGAACACCGGGGAGCTGTTTTTT
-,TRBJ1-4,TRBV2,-,CASRMRSPTAGEGVSTNEKLFF,TGTGCCAGCAGGATGAGGTCCCCGACCGCGGGTGAGGGAGTTTCTACTAATGAAAAACTGTTTTTT
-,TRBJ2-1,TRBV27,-,CASTSTPYNEQFF,TGTGCCAGCACATCTACGCCCTACAATGAGCAGTTCTTC
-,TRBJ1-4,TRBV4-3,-,CASSQISSIPNEKLFF,TGCGCCAGCAGCCAGATTAGCTCCATTCCTAATGAAAAACTGTTTTTT
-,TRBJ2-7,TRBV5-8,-,CASRGSYEQYF,TGTGCCAGCAGAGGGAGCTACGAGCAGTACTTC
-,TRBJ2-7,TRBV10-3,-,CAIQGFSYEQYF,TGTGCCATCCAGGGGTTCTCCTACGAGCAGTACTTC
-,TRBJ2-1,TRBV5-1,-,CASSLVQNNYNEQFF,TGCGCCAGCAGCTTGGTCCAGAATAACTACAATGAGCAGTTCTTC
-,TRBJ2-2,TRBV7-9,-,CASRPQGNTGELFF,TGTGCCAGCAGGCCACAGGGGAACACCGGGGAGCTGTTTTTT
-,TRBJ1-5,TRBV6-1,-,CASGQTRQPQHF,TGTGCCAGCGGACAGACGAGGCAGCCCCAGCATTTT
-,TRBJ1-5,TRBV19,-,CASTRLEAGINQPQHF,TGTGCCAGTACCCGACTGGAGGCAGGCATTAATCAGCCCCAGCATTTT
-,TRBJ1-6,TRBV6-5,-,CASSWGGQTNSPLHF,TGTGCCAGCAGCTGGGGCGGACAGACTAATTCACCCCTCCACTTT
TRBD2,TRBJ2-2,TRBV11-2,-,CASSPLSGGNAGELFF,TGTGCCAGCAGCCCGCTGAGCGGGGGAAATGCCGGGGAGCTGTTTTTT
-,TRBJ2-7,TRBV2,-,CASSEIGRDRVKFKYF,TGTGCCAGCAGTGAAATAGGGCGGGACAGAGTAAAGTTTAAGTACTTC
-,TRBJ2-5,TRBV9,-,CASSPPSGGVQETQYF,TGTGCCAGCAGCCCCCCCAGTGGCGGGGTTCAAGAGACCCAGTACTTC
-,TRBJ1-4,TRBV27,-,CASSFGGSAEKLFF,TGTGCCAGCAGTTTTGGGGGGTCGGCTGAAAAACTGTTTTTT
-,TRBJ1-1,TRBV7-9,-,CSSSLGRQEAFF,TGTTCCAGCAGCTTAGGGCGGCAGGAAGCTTTCTTT
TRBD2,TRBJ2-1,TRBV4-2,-,CASSQDGLAGGNEQFF,TGTGCCAGCAGCCAAGATGGACTAGCGGGGGGGAATGAGCAGTTCTTC
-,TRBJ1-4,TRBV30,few,CAWSVRQGNEKLFF,TGTGCCTGGAGTGTAAGGCAGGGGAATGAAAAACTGTTTTTT
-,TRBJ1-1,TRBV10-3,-,CAISESVGTAEAFF,TGTGCCATCAGTGAGTCGGTGGGCACAGCTGAAGCTTTCTTT
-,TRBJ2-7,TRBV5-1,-,CASRVLPEQSYEQYF,TGCGCCAGCAGAGTCCTTCCCGAACAGTCCTACGAGCAGTACTTC
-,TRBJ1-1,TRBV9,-,CASSVGGMGTEAFF,TGTGCCAGCAGCGTAGGAGGAATGGGCACTGAAGCTTTCTTT
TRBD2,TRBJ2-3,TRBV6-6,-,CASSWPSGSGTDTQYF,TGTGCCAGCAGTTGGCCTAGCGGGAGTGGAACAGATACGCAGTATTTT
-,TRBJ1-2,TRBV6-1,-,CASSDRARGFGYTF,TGTGCCAGCAGTGATCGGGCGAGGGGGTTCGGCTACACCTTC
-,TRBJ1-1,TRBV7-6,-,CASSLAQNTEAFF,TGTGCCAGCAGCTTAGCCCAGAACACTGAAGCTTTCTTT
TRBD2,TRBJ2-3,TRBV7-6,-,CASGPSGGDGTDTQYF,TGTGCCAGCGGCCCTAGCGGGGGTGACGGCACAGATACGCAGTATTTT
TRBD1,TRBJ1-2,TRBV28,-,CASSFLQGARDYGYTF,TGTGCCAGCAGTTTCTTACAGGGGGCGCGTGACTATGGCTACACCTTC
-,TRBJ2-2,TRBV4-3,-,CASSQDPFADTGELFF,TGCGCCAGCAGCCAAGACCCATTTGCGGACACCGGGGAGCTGTTTTTT